The rows below give T cell receptor beta chains drawn from one sample of a study of blood T cell repertoires in COVID-19. Sequencing used immunoSEQ multiplex PCR; TCRdb keeps in-frame clones, though not all of them. The table records a few hundred thousand clones, roughly 90% of them present only once. Sequencing was performed on PBMCs or T cells enriched from blood (not recorded which). The receptors originated from a woman in her forties who had recovered from COVID-19. CDR3s include the opening cysteine and the closing phenylalanine or tryptophan. A D gene is named only where the DNA matches it firmly. Clone size is shown for a subset of rows, as once, few, many or a class of expanded clone.

v_gene	j_gene	d_gene	abundance	CDR3aa	CDR3nt
TRBV7-9	TRBJ1-2	-	-	CASSFRSQGGGYTF	TGTGCCAGCAGTTTTAGGTCCCAGGGAGGGGGCTACACCTTC
TRBV19	TRBJ1-4	TRBD1	once	CASSIGTGTNEKLFF	TGTGCCAGTAGTATCGGGACAGGGACTAATGAAAAACTGTTTTTT
TRBV6-2/TRBV6-3	TRBJ1-1	TRBD1	once	CASSRDRVEAFF	TGTGCCAGCAGTAGGGACAGGGTTGAAGCTTTCTTT
TRBV27	TRBJ2-7	-	-	CASSRTLNGDEQYF	TGTGCCAGCAGCAGGACTCTAAATGGGGACGAGCAGTACTTC
TRBV30	TRBJ1-6	-	-	CAWSVLNSPLHF	TGTGCCTGGAGTGTACTAAATTCACCCCTCCACTTT
TRBV4-3	TRBJ2-1	-	-	CASSQEVSGAANEQFF	TGCGCCAGCAGCCAAGAAGTGTCAGGGGCGGCCAATGAGCAGTTCTTC
TRBV5-1	TRBJ2-5	-	-	CASSTGGGTTQYF	TGCGCCAGCAGCACCGGGGGTGGAACGACCCAGTACTTC
TRBV11-2	TRBJ2-1	TRBD1	-	CASSLDNEQGFYNEQFF	TGTGCCAGCAGCTTAGATAACGAACAGGGGTTCTACAATGAGCAGTTCTTC
TRBV10-1	TRBJ2-7	-	few	CASSESVGDKNEQYF	TGCGCCAGCAGTGAGTCAGTGGGAGACAAGAACGAGCAGTACTTC
TRBV12-5	TRBJ1-3	-	-	CASGLVDTKSSGNTIYF	TGTGCTAGTGGTTTGGTTGATACGAAGAGCTCTGGAAACACCATATATTTT
TRBV30	TRBJ1-2	-	-	CAWTPRVQGNGYTF	TGTGCCTGGACCCCCAGGGTTCAAGGAAATGGCTACACCTTC
TRBV27	TRBJ2-1	-	-	CASSHRQRTYNEQFF	TGTGCCAGCAGCCACCGACAAAGAACCTACAATGAGCAGTTCTTC
TRBV5-6	TRBJ1-5	-	once	CASSLSGALNQPQHF	TGTGCCAGCAGCTTGTCAGGGGCCCTCAATCAGCCCCAGCATTTT
TRBV27	TRBJ1-4	TRBD1	-	CASSPGTGSQEKLFF	TGTGCCAGCAGCCCCGGGACAGGGAGTCAGGAAAAACTGTTTTTT
TRBV10-2	TRBJ2-3	-	-	CASLGGRVPDTQYF	TGCGCCAGTCTAGGGGGGAGGGTTCCAGATACGCAGTATTTT
TRBV5-1	TRBJ2-7	-	-	CASSLLGVGDEQYF	TGCGCCAGCAGCTTGTTAGGGGTTGGCGACGAGCAGTACTTC
TRBV11-3	TRBJ2-3	-	-	CASSLGGDDTQYF	TGTGCCAGCAGCTTAGGGGGAGACGATACGCAGTATTTT